This T cell receptor beta chain is drawn from a study of cytomegalovirus exposure and HLA in healthy donors. Use of 60 Vbeta and 13 Jbeta primers characterized the PCR. Clones were sequenced by immunoSEQ multiplex PCR, and TCRdb holds only the in-frame ones, with some missing. Of around 90,000 clones listed, 82% are singletons. This clone was picked up one time. Its antigen is not known. Study-level results: Later findings reportedly placed an Asian-associated ancestry cluster below the approximately 620-donor mean for N-insertions. CMV antigen specificity of a few CMV-associated chains was confirmed in vitro. In a later analysis, TCR beta V- and J-gene trimming was associated with a missense DCLRE1C variant. Presence/absence analyses supposed approximately even sequencing depth among donors.

There are 14 residues in the CDR3. V lost 1 base and J lost 9, with 16 bases in between. The germline CDR1 and CDR2 sequences are GTSNPN and SVGIG (reference sequence). The sample consisted of PBMCs. This clonotype was sampled from a man aged 50 to 60 in good health and CMV-seronegative. J is TRBJ2-1 and V is TRBV30; TRBD2 might be the D (6 bases). The CDR3 region is CAWSGAGWQFEQFF. The CDR3 region has the DNA TGTGCCTGGAGTGGGGCGGGGTGGCAGTTTGAGCAGTTCTTC.